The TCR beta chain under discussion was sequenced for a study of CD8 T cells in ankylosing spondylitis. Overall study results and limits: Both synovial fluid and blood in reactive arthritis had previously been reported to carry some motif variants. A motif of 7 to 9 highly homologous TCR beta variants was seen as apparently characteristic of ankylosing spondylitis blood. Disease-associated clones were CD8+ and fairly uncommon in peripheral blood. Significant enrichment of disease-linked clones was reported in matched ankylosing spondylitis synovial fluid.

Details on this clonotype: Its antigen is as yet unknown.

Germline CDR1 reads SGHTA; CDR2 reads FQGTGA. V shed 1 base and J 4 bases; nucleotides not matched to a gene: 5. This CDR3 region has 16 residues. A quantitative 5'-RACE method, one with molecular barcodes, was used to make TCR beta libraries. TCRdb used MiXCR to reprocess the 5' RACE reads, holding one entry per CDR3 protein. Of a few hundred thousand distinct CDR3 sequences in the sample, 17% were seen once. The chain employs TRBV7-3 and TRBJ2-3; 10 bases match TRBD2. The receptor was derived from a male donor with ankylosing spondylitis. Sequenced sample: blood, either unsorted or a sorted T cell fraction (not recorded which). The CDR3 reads CASSLKASGGPDTQYF. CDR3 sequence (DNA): TGTGCCAGCAGCTTAAAGGCTAGCGGGGGTCCAGATACGCAGTATTTT. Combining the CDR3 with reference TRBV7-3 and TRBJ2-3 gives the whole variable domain GAGVSQTPSNKVTEKGKYVELRCDPISGHTALYWYRQSLGQGPEFLIYFQGTGAADDSGLPNDRFFAVRPEGSVSTLKIQRTERGDSAVYLCASSLKASGGPDTQYFGPGTRLTVL.